One and the same sample provided the 26 T cell receptor beta chains below, sequenced in a study of technical replicates of blood from four donors. TCRdb keeps only in-frame clones here, not all; method: immunoSEQ multiplex PCR. The sample gives some 82,000 clones, around 97% of which show up once; 0.15% to 0.2% is in the top ten. Sequencing input: T cells isolated from PBMCs. The source of these receptors is a human donor in good health.

The chain employs TRBV29-1 and TRBJ2-1, with D tentatively TRBD2 (7 bases). Trimming pared 1 base from V and 3 bases from J, leaving 16 bases between. This CDR3 spans 16 amino acids. Germline V CDR1 and CDR2: SQVTM, ANQGSEA. CDR3 residues: CSVEGGGGFNYNEQFF. The DNA for the CDR3 is TGCAGCGTTGAAGGAGGGGGGGGCTTTAACTACAATGAGCAGTTCTTC.

CDR3 bases: TGTGCCAGCTCACTCTTGCGGGACAGACAGCAAAACTATGGCTACACCTTC. Translation gives CASSLLRDRQQNYGYTF. The V gene is TRBV18, the J gene TRBJ1-2, with TRBD1 matching over 7 bases. The CDR3 sequence is 17 residues long. Germline V CDR1 and CDR2: KGHSH, LQKENI. Trimming removed 4 bases from V and 2 bases from J; junction bases left unmatched: 13. Full variable domain (missing parts from reference TRBV18 and TRBJ1-2): NAGVMQNPRHLVRRRGQEARLRCSPMKGHSHVYWYRQLPEEGLKFMVYLQKENIIDESGMPKERFSAEFPKEGPSILRIQQVVRGDSAAYFCASSLLRDRQQNYGYTFGSGTRLTVV.

This chain connects TRBV5-1 to TRBJ2-2; D possibly corresponds to TRBD2 (6 bases). CDR1 and CDR2 (germline): SGHRS, YFSETQ. V was trimmed by 4 bases and J by 2 bases, leaving 15 bases between them. The CDR3 sequence is 16 residues long. The CDR3 region is CASSHGRDSNTGELFF. The DNA of the CDR3 is TGCGCCAGCAGCCACGGCCGGGACTCTAACACCGGGGAGCTGTTTTTT.

This chain uses TRBV6-6 with TRBJ2-1; 11 nucleotides match TRBD2. V shed 0 bases, J shed 4 bases, and the junction held 2 bases outside the gene matches. Per the germline V gene, CDR1 is MNHNY and CDR2 is SVGAGI (reference sequence). CDR3 length: 16 amino acids. In DNA, the CDR3 is TGTGCCAGCAGTTACTCGACTAGCGGGGCATACAATGAGCAGTTCTTC. It translates to CASSYSTSGAYNEQFF.

V gene TRBV11-2 combines with J gene TRBJ2-5; possibly TRBD2 for D (7 bases). V dropped 2 bases and J dropped 1 base, with 14 bases sitting between them. The CDR3 loop spans 16 amino acids. CDR1 and CDR2 (germline): SGHAT, FQNNGV. The CDR3 here is CASSLSLGGAQETQYF. The CDR3 nucleotides are TGTGCCAGCAGCTTATCGTTGGGGGGGGCCCAAGAGACCCAGTACTTC.

The V gene is TRBV10-3, the J gene TRBJ2-5; D is unresolved. The CDR3 spans 13 residues. Looked up from germline, CDR1 is ENHRY and CDR2 is SYGVKD. Deletions cut 8 bases from V and 1 base from J, with 11 bases between. The CDR3 loop is CAIGAVFQETQYF. The CDR3 DNA sequence: TGTGCCATCGGTGCGGTGTTCCAAGAGACCCAGTACTTC.

J is TRBJ2-7 and V is TRBV27; 8 positions match TRBD1. The CDR3 sequence is 15 residues long. CDR1 is MNHEY, CDR2 SMNVEV, per germline (reference sequence). The V segment lost 6 bases and the J segment 2 bases; nucleotides outside the gene matches: 9. CDR3 in amino acids: CASSLRQGLPYEQYF. The CDR3 DNA is TGTGCCAGCAGCCTCAGACAGGGGCTCCCCTACGAGCAGTACTTC.

This clone was detected once. The chain is built from TRBV27 and TRBJ2-7; 8 bases line up with TRBD2. CDR1 and CDR2 from the germline V gene are MNHEY and SMNVEV (reference sequence). J gave up 6 bases and V 4 bases, and 14 bases lay outside the gene matches. The length of the CDR3 is 16 residues. The CDR3 loop reads CASSSYRTSTLAEQYF. The CDR3 DNA follows: TGTGCCAGCAGTTCCTATCGGACTAGCACCCTCGCCGAGCAGTACTTC.

The chain couples TRBV7-2 to TRBJ2-7; a weak D match, TRBD1 (5 bases). The V gene's germline CDR1 is SGHTA and CDR2 FQGNSA. The CDR3 spans 15 residues. Trimming left V 1 base short and J 2 bases short, with 12 bases between. The CDR3 spells CASSLGGGIAYEQYF. Here the CDR3 DNA reads TGTGCCAGCAGCTTAGGGGGCGGTATCGCCTACGAGCAGTACTTC.

The chain is built from TRBV4-1 and TRBJ2-3; D unresolved. Per germline, CDR1 MGHRA and CDR2 YSYEKL. The CDR3 spans 15 residues. Trimming took off 1 base at V and 1 base at J, with 9 bases between the two ends. CDR3 bases: TGCGCCAGCAGCCAAGCGACTTTCGGCACAGATACGCAGTATTTT. Amino acid sequence: CASSQATFGTDTQYF.

The gene calls are TRBV18 and TRBJ2-7; 9 nucleotides line up with TRBD1. V shed 4 bases, J shed 7 bases, and the junction held 2 bases outside the gene matches. The CDR3 covers 12 residues. Per germline, CDR1 KGHSH and CDR2 LQKENI. The CDR3 DNA follows: TGTGCCAGCTCACTGGACAGGGGAGAGCAGTACTTC. Its protein product is CASSLDRGEQYF.

The chain is built from TRBV10-3 and TRBJ1-5, with a tentative D call TRBD1 (5 bases). Germline CDR1 and CDR2: ENHRY and SYGVKD. The CDR3 has 18 residues. V shed 0 bases and J shed 4 bases, with 19 bases lying between them. CDR3 coding DNA: TGTGCCATCAGTGAGTCGATCAGTCGTGGCGGGGGGAATCAGCCCCAGCATTTT. Translated, it gives CAISESISRGGGNQPQHF.

The chain joins TRBV28 to TRBJ2-3; TRBD1 matches at 7 bases. The CDR3 runs 14 residues. Germline-derived CDR1 and CDR2 are MDHEN and SYDVKM. Trimming removed 4 bases from V and 0 bases from J; junction bases left unmatched: 1. CDR3 sequence: CASSSGQSTDTQYF. The CDR3, as DNA: TGTGCCAGCAGTTCGGGACAGAGCACAGATACGCAGTATTTT.

This chain connects TRBV5-1 to TRBJ2-7; a possible D gene is TRBD2 (6 bases). Germline CDR1 is SGHRS and CDR2 is YFSETQ. The CDR3 covers 14 residues. Trimming removed 5 bases at V and 2 bases at J, with 14 bases between. This chain's CDR3 is CASSGGDGAYEQYF. The CDR3 DNA reads as TGCGCCAGCAGTGGAGGGGACGGAGCCTACGAGCAGTACTTC.

The chain joins TRBV6-1 to TRBJ2-1, with TRBD2 matching 7 bases. The CDR3 covers 13 residues. In germline, CDR1 is MNHNS, CDR2 SASEGT. V gave up 7 bases and J gave up 3 bases; unmatched junction bases: 3. The DNA of the CDR3 is TGTGCCAGCATAGCTAGCGGCTACAATGAGCAGTTCTTC. It specifies CASIASGYNEQFF.

The chain couples TRBV27 to TRBJ2-2, with D possibly being TRBD1 (6 bases). V was shortened by 5 bases and J by 5 bases, with 18 bases between the two germline ends. Per germline, CDR1 MNHEY and CDR2 SMNVEV (reference sequence). The CDR3 is 16 residues long. This chain's CDR3 is CASSDEGHHGTGELFF. CDR3 in DNA: TGTGCCAGCAGTGACGAGGGACACCACGGAACCGGGGAGCTGTTTTTT.

The chain recombines TRBV2 with TRBJ2-2; no clear D. The CDR3 runs 14 residues. V was shortened by 7 bases and J by 4 bases, with 13 bases between the two germline ends. CDR1 and CDR2 from the germline V gene are SNHLY and FYNNEI. The CDR3 nucleotides are TGTGCCAGCACCTCACAGTATGTCACCGGGGAGCTGTTTTTT. Translation: CASTSQYVTGELFF.

This chain connects TRBV6-5 to TRBJ2-1; 10 bases are shared with TRBD1. The CDR3 loop spans 14 amino acids. Germline V gene lookup returns CDR1 MNHEY and CDR2 SVGAGI. V trimming: 5 bases; J trimming: 7 bases; junction bases outside the gene matches: 5. CDR3 protein: CASSRRDRGNEQFF. The CDR3 DNA reads TGTGCCAGCAGTCGCCGGGACAGGGGTAATGAGCAGTTCTTC.

This sequence joins TRBV28 and TRBJ1-2; no clear D gene. Germline CDR1 reads MDHEN; CDR2 reads SYDVKM. V lost 7 bases, J lost 2 bases, and 11 bases lay in between. This CDR3 is 13 amino acids long. CDR3 sequence reads: CASTLYGNYGYTF. The CDR3, as DNA: TGTGCCAGCACCCTGTACGGGAACTATGGCTACACCTTC.

The chain links TRBV27 to TRBJ2-2; a possible D gene is TRBD1 (5 bases). Germline V gene data show CDR1 as MNHEY and CDR2 as SMNVEV (reference sequence). The CDR3 extends over 14 amino acids. The V and J ends lost 5 bases and 5 bases respectively, with 12 bases between them. CDR3 in amino acids: CASSTQGPTGELFF. CDR3 DNA sequence: TGTGCCAGCAGTACTCAGGGTCCTACCGGGGAGCTGTTTTTT.

The chain employs TRBV11-1 and TRBJ2-5; the match to TRBD2 covers 8 bases. V lost 3 bases and J lost 3; bases outside the gene matches: 6. Germline loops: CDR1 SGHAT, CDR2 FQDESV (reference sequence). This CDR3 spans 15 amino acids. As DNA, the CDR3 is TGTGCCAGCAGCTTCACCGGGACTAGTAAAGAGACCCAGTACTTC. This translates into CASSFTGTSKETQYF.

The gene calls are TRBV28 and TRBJ2-7, with a possible D match to TRBD1 (7 bases). V lost 2 bases, J lost 2 bases, and 19 bases lay in between. CDR1 and CDR2 from the germline V gene are MDHEN and SYDVKM. The CDR3 has 17 residues. This CDR3 reads CASSLGGGGTVPYEQYF. DNA of the CDR3: TGTGCCAGCAGTTTAGGAGGTGGCGGGACAGTCCCCTACGAGCAGTACTTC.

This chain connects TRBV6-5 to TRBJ2-7; 12 bases agree with TRBD1. The CDR3 sequence is 15 residues long. Germline V gene data show CDR1 as MNHEY and CDR2 as SVGAGI. Trimming cost V 5 bases and J 4 bases; bases outside gene matches: 6. The chain's CDR3 is CASSAGQGAAYEQYF. In DNA, the CDR3 is TGTGCCAGCAGTGCGGGACAGGGGGCAGCGTACGAGCAGTACTTC.

There are a few counts of this clone. This rearrangement joins TRBV2 to TRBJ1-5; unclear D gene. V lost 3 bases and J 5 bases, leaving 11 bases between the germline ends. CDR1 and CDR2 from the germline V gene are SNHLY and FYNNEI. The CDR3 has 14 residues. In DNA form, the CDR3 reads TGTGCCAGCAGTGAGAGCGCCCCGTATCAGCCCCAGCATTTT. Translated, it gives CASSESAPYQPQHF.

For the CDR3, the DNA is TGTGCCAGTAGTATCTGGGAGGGGACTAGCGGGCCGCCGGGGGCCCAGTACTTC. Translated: CASSIWEGTSGPPGAQYF. The V gene is TRBV19, the J gene TRBJ2-5; 12 bases fit TRBD2. Germline CDR1 is LNHDA and CDR2 is SQIVND (reference sequence). V shed 3 bases and J 9 bases; nucleotides not matched to a gene: 17. This CDR3 contains 18 residues.

The chain recombines TRBV7-6 with TRBJ1-2, with D possibly TRBD1 on 5 matching bases. The V end was cut by 3 bases, the J end by 6 bases, with 11 bases between. CDR3 length equals 13 residues. Germline V lookup: CDR1 SGHVS, CDR2 FNYEAQ. The CDR3 DNA follows: TGTGCCAGCAGCTTTTGGGGGGGAGATGGCTACACCTTC. Its translation is CASSFWGGDGYTF.